This section outlines one T cell receptor (beta chain) sequence together with its context. Antigen unknown. These data originate in a study of T cell clonotyping in hematopoietic cell transplantation. Whole-study results and caveats: Without cell sorting, CD4 versus CD8 contributions remain unresolved. After transplant, recipient diversity fell while pathologically expanded clonotypes grew through day 180.

V lost 8 bases to trimming and J lost 8 bases, with 15 bases between them. The CDR3 length is 13 residues. Germline values: CDR1 SGHTA, CDR2 FQGTGA. Measured with immunoSEQ multiplex PCR; TCRdb has only the in-frame clones, and not every one. The sample lists approximately 13,000 clones; about four fifths were seen once. The V gene is TRBV7-3, the J gene TRBJ2-2, with D unclear. The clonotype was recovered from a female patient in her 40s who had an allogeneic stem cell transplant from a related donor, so T cells may come from the graft donor. Some clones in this sample may be carry-over from other donors' samples. Material: PBMCs, obtained 100 days after allogeneic stem cell transplant. CDR3 residues: CASQGLTRGELFF. The CDR3 bases are TGTGCCAGCCAAGGCCTAACCCGGGGGGAGCTGTTTTTT.